Reported below is one T cell receptor beta chain. These data are taken from a study of blood T cell repertoires in COVID-19. Germline V lookup: CDR1 SGHRS, CDR2 YFSETQ. The junction had 5 bases not matched to a gene; V was cut back by 2 bases and J by 3 bases. The CDR3 loop spans 15 amino acids. Sequenced by immunoSEQ multiplex PCR; TCRdb stores in-frame clones only, minus some. Here the sample spans over 200,000 clones, less than 85% being singletons. Material for sequencing was PBMCs or T cells enriched from blood (not recorded which). This receptor was obtained from a man aged 60 to 69 who had recovered from COVID-19. The rearrangement joins TRBV5-1 to TRBJ2-3; 8 bases fit TRBD2. The DNA for the CDR3 is TGCGCCAGCAGCTTAAGCGGGGGTGGAACAGATACGCAGTATTTT. Amino acids: CASSLSGGGTDTQYF. Full variable domain (outside the CDR3, taken from reference TRBV5-1 and TRBJ2-3): KAGVTQTPRYLIKTRGQQVTLSCSPISGHRSVSWYQQTPGQGLQFLFEYFSETQRNKGNFPGRFSGRQFSNSRSEMNVSTLELGDSALYLCASSLSGGGTDTQYFGPGTRLTVL.